This T cell receptor beta chain appears in the sequencing data of a study of response to subunit inactivated influenza vaccine (dated by TCRdb to between 2018 and 2020). With regard to the full study: Deep quantitative profiling of the T cell receptor repertoire was used in the study to follow responses to a trivalent subunit inactivated influenza vaccine.

Via the germline V gene, CDR1 is SGHTA and CDR2 FQGNSA. Trimming removed 2 bases from V and 9 bases from J; the gene matches leave 3 bases unexplained. From its cysteine to its phenylalanine, the CDR3 spans 14 amino acids. This entry keeps only the CDR3 DNA: 42 bases, framed from base 1. The paper as a whole reports these results and caveats: According to the authors, only a limited number of new T cells may be recruited by each seasonal influenza vaccination.

The table lists this clonotype with a few counts. Its binding antigen is unknown. Base quality data are lacking; no much larger clone is found one base away. Library construction relied on RT-PCR. Sequencing took place on an Illumina HiSeq 2500. TCRdb trimmed public reads at Q25 via fastp, called clones via MiXCR and kept in-frame beta chains. Entries are consolidated by CDR3 protein sequence, retaining the most common genes and DNA. Counted in this sample were roughly 710,000 distinct CDR3 sequences; 12% to 15% of them appeared once. About 7.4% of the sample belongs to the ten largest clones. Material: PBMCs from blood, obtained less than 15 days before vaccination. This clonotype was sampled from a man aged 45-65 years who received an inactivated influenza vaccine. Donor details come from another sample of the same person, matched by shared clones. The sequence joins TRBV7-2 to TRBJ2-1; TRBD2 aligns with 11 central bases. In nucleotide form, the sequence is TGTGCCAGCAGCTTAACTAGCGGGAGTTCTGAGCAGTTCTTC. It is translated as CASSLTSGSSEQFF.